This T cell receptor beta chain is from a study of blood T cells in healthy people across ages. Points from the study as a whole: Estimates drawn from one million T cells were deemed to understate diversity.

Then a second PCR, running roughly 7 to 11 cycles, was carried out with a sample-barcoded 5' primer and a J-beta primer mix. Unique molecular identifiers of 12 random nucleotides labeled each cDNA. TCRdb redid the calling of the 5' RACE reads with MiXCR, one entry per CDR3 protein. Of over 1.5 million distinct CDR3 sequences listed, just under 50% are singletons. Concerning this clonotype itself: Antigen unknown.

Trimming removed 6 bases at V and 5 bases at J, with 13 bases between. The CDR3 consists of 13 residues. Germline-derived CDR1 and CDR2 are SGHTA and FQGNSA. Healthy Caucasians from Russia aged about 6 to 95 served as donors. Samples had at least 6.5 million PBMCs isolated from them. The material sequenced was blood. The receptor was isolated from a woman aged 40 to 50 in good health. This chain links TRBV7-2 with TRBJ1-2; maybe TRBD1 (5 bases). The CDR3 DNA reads TGTGCCAGCAGTCAAACCAGGGCTTATGGCTACACCTTC. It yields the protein CASSQTRAYGYTF.